The 30 T cell receptor beta chains in this list originate from one sample, sequenced in a study of control samples from healthy donors and cancer patients. The table came from immunoSEQ multiplex PCR; TCRdb's copy has only in-frame clones and leaves some out. This table holds some 94,000 clones, 85% to 90% found once. The material sequenced was PBMCs. The receptors shown here come from a woman between 45 and 65 years old with colorectal cancer.

The V and J genes are TRBV5-4 and TRBJ1-3, with D unresolved. This CDR3 is 13 amino acids long. Trimming stripped 2 bases from V and 2 bases from J, with 5 bases between. Germline V gene data show CDR1 as SGHNT and CDR2 as YYREEE (reference sequence). In nucleotides, the CDR3 is TGTGCCAGCAGCTTTACGCCTGGAAACACCATATATTTT. It specifies CASSFTPGNTIYF.

This chain joins TRBV2 and TRBJ1-1, with no clear D. The CDR3 loop spans 13 amino acids. V was clipped by 6 bases and J by 1 base, with 9 bases between them. Germline V lookup: CDR1 SNHLY, CDR2 FYNNEI. The CDR3 DNA reads as TGTGCCAGCAGCGAGACTAGGAACACTGAAGCTTTCTTT. Its protein is CASSETRNTEAFF.

The chain has TRBV6-5 and TRBJ1-1, with TRBD1 identical over 9 bases. Germline values: CDR1 MNHEY, CDR2 SVGAGI. Trimming removed 6 bases from V and 4 bases from J; junction bases left unmatched: 3. The CDR3 spans 13 residues. This CDR3 is CASRGQGGTEAFF. The CDR3 DNA is TGTGCCAGCAGGGGACAGGGCGGCACTGAAGCTTTCTTT.

The chain recombines TRBV19 with TRBJ1-4; D may be TRBD1 (5 bases). Germline V gene sequence: CDR1 LNHDA, CDR2 SQIVND (reference sequence). This CDR3 spans 16 amino acids. The V end lost 3 bases, the J end lost 0 bases, and 11 bases lay between the germline ends. The CDR3 is CASSILGDTTNEKLFF. CDR3 in DNA: TGTGCCAGTAGTATTTTGGGGGATACAACTAATGAAAAACTGTTTTTT.

This clone was seen only a few times. In nucleotides, the CDR3 is TGTGCCAGCAGCCCCCGAACGGACCCCCGGGGCTACACCTTC. Translated, it gives CASSPRTDPRGYTF. V usage is TRBV6-2 or TRBV6-3 and J usage is TRBJ1-2, with unresolved D. Germline V gene data show CDR1 as MNHEY and CDR2 as SVGEGT. The CDR3 is 14 amino acids. V lost 6 bases to trimming and J lost 8 bases, with 19 bases between them.

The CDR3 region has the DNA TGTGCCAGCGGATCTCGGCCGGACCTATCTGCTTTCTTT. Protein sequence: CASGSRPDLSAFF. The gene calls are TRBV12-3 or TRBV12-4 and TRBJ1-1; D uncertain. V lost 8 bases and J 11 bases, leaving 21 bases between the germline ends. The CDR3 runs 13 residues.

This chain connects TRBV7-9 to TRBJ1-2; tentatively, D is TRBD1 (5 bases). Germline-derived CDR1 and CDR2 are SEHNR and FQNEAQ (reference sequence). The CDR3 extends over 14 amino acids. V gave up 5 bases and J gave up 2 bases, with 12 bases separating them. The CDR3 bases are TGTGCCAGCAGCGCATCAGGGTCCAACTATGGCTACACCTTC. Translating it yields CASSASGSNYGYTF.

The genes are TRBV12-5 and TRBJ2-1; 7 nucleotides line up with TRBD1. This CDR3 has 13 residues. CDR1 is LGHNT, CDR2 FRNRAP, per germline. CDR3 in amino acids: CASTGLKGNEQFF. CDR3 bases: TGTGCGTCGACAGGGCTGAAAGGCAATGAGCAGTTCTTC.

V is TRBV7-9 and J is TRBJ1-1, with a weak D call TRBD1 (5 bases). Trimming left V 6 bases short and J 6 bases short, with 8 bases between. Germline V lookup: CDR1 SEHNR, CDR2 FQNEAQ (reference sequence). The CDR3 is made up of 11 amino acids. The CDR3 coding sequence is TGTGCCAGCAGAACGACAGCTGAAGCTTTCTTT. Protein: CASRTTAEAFF.

This chain links TRBV4-3 with TRBJ1-2; possibly TRBD1 for D (5 bases). V dropped 0 bases and J dropped 7 bases, with 18 bases sitting between them. The CDR3 runs 16 residues. Germline values: CDR1 LGHNA, CDR2 YSLEER. The DNA of the CDR3 is TGCGCCAGCAGCCAAGATCCCGGGGGAGCTGCGGCTGGCTACACCTTC. Protein product: CASSQDPGGAAAGYTF.

V and J are TRBV28 and TRBJ1-1; D remains unclear. Trimming left V 2 bases short and J 1 base short, with 11 bases between. The germline V gene has CDR1 MDHEN and CDR2 SYDVKM. The CDR3 totals 15 residues. CDR3 in amino acids: CASSLGVGWNTEAFF. DNA for the CDR3: TGTGCCAGCAGTTTAGGGGTTGGTTGGAACACTGAAGCTTTCTTT.

The chain links TRBV29-1 to TRBJ2-7; a weak D match, TRBD2 (5 bases). CDR3 length: 11 residues. Trimming removed 8 bases at V and 3 bases at J, with 11 bases between. CDR1 is SQVTM, CDR2 ANQGSEA, per germline. The CDR3 loop is CSPRRGYEQYV. The DNA for the CDR3 is TGCAGCCCTCGTCGGGGCTACGAGCAGTACGTC.

The chain has TRBV2 and TRBJ2-5, with D hard to call. This CDR3 contains 14 residues. Germline CDR1 and CDR2: SNHLY and FYNNEI. The V end was cut by 4 bases, the J end by 0 bases, with 9 bases between. CDR3 region: CASSGRRNQETQYF. The CDR3 nucleotides read TGTGCCAGCAGTGGTCGACGGAACCAAGAGACCCAGTACTTC.

J is TRBJ1-4 and V is TRBV2; TRBD1 agrees at 8 bases. From germline, CDR1 is SNHLY and CDR2 FYNNEI. The J segment lost 0 bases and the V segment lost 8 bases, leaving 8 bases of the junction unmatched. The CDR3 is 16 amino acids. The CDR3 region is CASGRDRPTTNEKLFF. Written as DNA, the CDR3 is TGTGCCAGCGGCCGGGACAGGCCTACAACTAATGAAAAACTGTTTTTT.

The chain recombines TRBV5-8 with TRBJ2-1; 11 bases align to TRBD2. Germline values: CDR1 SGHTS, CDR2 YDEGEE. V dropped 4 bases and J dropped 3; count of bases not matched to a gene: 6. This CDR3 has 16 residues. The CDR3 sequence: CASSGGGLAVYNEQFF. The DNA of the CDR3 is TGTGCCAGCAGCGGGGGGGGACTAGCGGTCTACAATGAGCAGTTCTTC.

The CDR3 reads CASSLMAGGTDTQYF. The CDR3 bases are TGTGCCAGCAGCTTAATGGCGGGGGGAACAGATACGCAGTATTTT. The J gene is TRBJ2-3, the V gene TRBV7-2, with TRBD2 matching over 8 bases. CDR1 and CDR2 from the germline V gene are SGHTA and FQGNSA. The CDR3 spans 15 residues. J was trimmed by 3 bases and V by 2 bases; bases with no gene match: 4. The variable domain in full, with the rest retrieved from reference TRBV7-2 and TRBJ2-3, is GAGVSQSPSNKVTEKGKDVELRCDPISGHTALYWYRQSLGQGLEFLIYFQGNSAPDKSGLPSDRFSAERTGGSVSTLTIQRTQQEDSAVYLCASSLMAGGTDTQYFGPGTRLTVL.

The chain has TRBV19 and TRBJ1-1; no clear D gene. CDR1 and CDR2 from the germline V gene are LNHDA and SQIVND (reference sequence). Trimming took 1 base from V and 3 from J, leaving 6 bases between them. The length of the CDR3 is 13 residues. The DNA for the CDR3 is TGTGCCAGTAGTATAGCTCAGGACACTGAAGCTTTCTTT. This encodes CASSIAQDTEAFF. Together with reference TRBV19 and TRBJ1-1, the CDR3 gives the full variable domain: DGGITQSPKYLFRKEGQNVTLSCEQNLNHDAMYWYRQDPGQGLRLIYYSQIVNDFQKGDIAEGYSVSREKKESFPLTVTSAQKNPTAFYLCASSIAQDTEAFFGQGTRLTVV.

V usage is TRBV24-1 and J usage is TRBJ2-2; maybe TRBD1 (6 bases). The length of the CDR3 is 14 residues. Trimming shortened V by 3 bases and J by 6 bases, and 10 bases separated the two germline ends. Per the germline V gene, CDR1 is KGHDR and CDR2 is SFDVKD. The CDR3 loop reads CATSDPKGAGELFF. The CDR3 DNA reads TGTGCCACCAGTGATCCCAAGGGGGCCGGGGAGCTGTTTTTT.

This chain connects TRBV19 to TRBJ1-1; D is unresolved. V gave up 3 bases and J gave up 5 bases, with 7 bases separating them. The germline CDR1 and CDR2 sequences are LNHDA and SQIVND (reference sequence). CDR3 length equals 12 residues. CDR3 nucleotide sequence: TGTGCCAGTAGTATCTGGGAAACTGAAGCTTTCTTT. Its protein is CASSIWETEAFF.

This chain links TRBV6-5 with TRBJ2-7, with D maybe TRBD1 (6 bases). With 6 bases removed from V and 0 bases from J, the gap between germline ends came to 12 bases. Germline-derived CDR1 and CDR2 are MNHEY and SVGAGI. The CDR3 is 14 residues long. The CDR3 sequence: CASRRGSNSYEQYV. The DNA for the CDR3 is TGTGCCAGCAGGAGGGGGTCAAACTCCTACGAGCAGTACGTC.

The chain combines TRBV10-2 with TRBJ1-2, with D unclear. Per the germline V gene, CDR1 is WSHSY and CDR2 is SAAADI. The CDR3 covers 13 residues. The V end was cut by 4 bases, the J end by 4 bases, with 10 bases between. CDR3 in DNA: TGCGCCAGCAGTGCGGTAGATAGCTATGGCTACACCTTC. Its protein product is CASSAVDSYGYTF.

CDR3 sequence reads: CASSLEPGVNQPQHF. In DNA, the CDR3 is TGTGCCAGCAGCTTGGAGCCAGGGGTTAATCAGCCCCAGCATTTT. This chain links TRBV5-5 with TRBJ1-5; maybe TRBD1 (6 bases). Germline CDR1 SGHKS, CDR2 YYEKEE (reference sequence). The CDR3 consists of 15 residues. V was trimmed by 0 bases and J by 4 bases, leaving 11 bases between them.

V gene TRBV14 combines with J gene TRBJ1-5, with no clear D. Per germline, CDR1 SGHDN and CDR2 FVKESK. This CDR3 spans 14 amino acids. The V end was cut by 1 base, the J end by 3 bases, with 7 bases between. DNA for the CDR3: TGTGCCAGCAGCCAAGCCGGGCTCAATCAGCCCCAGCATTTT. It translates to CASSQAGLNQPQHF.

The count of this clone is one. The V gene is TRBV7-8, the J gene TRBJ2-6; unclear D gene. Trimming left V 1 base short and J 1 base short, with 5 bases between. CDR1 SGHVS and CDR2 FQNEAQ come from the germline V gene. The CDR3 length is 15 residues. The CDR3 bases are TGTGCCAGCAGCTTAGAAGGGTCTGGGGCCAACGTCCTGACTTTC. Protein product: CASSLEGSGANVLTF.

The rearrangement uses TRBV7-2 and TRBJ2-3; TRBD2 matches 9 bases. Per germline, CDR1 SGHTA and CDR2 FQGNSA. With 3 bases clipped from V and 0 bases from J, the junction kept 1 base outside the gene matches. CDR3 length: 15 residues. The DNA for the CDR3 is TGTGCCAGCAGCTTGGGACTAGCTAGCACAGATACGCAGTATTTT. Encoded protein: CASSLGLASTDTQYF.

This chain joins TRBV4-1 and TRBJ2-3; 7 bases are a match to TRBD1. CDR1 MGHRA and CDR2 YSYEKL come from the germline V gene. The CDR3 runs to 14 residues. With 6 bases clipped from V and 2 bases from J, the junction kept 5 bases outside the gene matches. As DNA, the CDR3 is TGCGCCAGCAGTCCAGGGGGTCCCACAGATACGCAGTATTTT. Its protein product is CASSPGGPTDTQYF.

V and J are TRBV28 and TRBJ1-6; no clear D. This CDR3 spans 14 amino acids. Germline V gives CDR1 MDHEN, CDR2 SYDVKM. V gave up 1 base and J gave up 6 bases, with 7 bases separating them. The CDR3 loop is CASSLYTINSPLHF. The CDR3 nucleotides are TGTGCCAGCAGTTTATACACAATTAATTCACCCCTCCACTTT.

This chain links TRBV25-1 with TRBJ1-1; D unresolved. In germline, CDR1 is MGHDK, CDR2 SYGVNS. V dropped 4 bases and J dropped 11 bases, with 17 bases sitting between them. The CDR3 is 13 amino acids. CDR3 residues: CASSAKKGIAAFF. CDR3 coding DNA: TGTGCCAGCAGTGCAAAAAAAGGGATTGCTGCTTTCTTT.

The V and J genes are TRBV5-5 and TRBJ2-2; 7 bases are shared with TRBD1. With V trimmed by 0 bases and J by 5 bases, 4 bases remained unmatched. CDR3 length: 15 amino acids. From germline, CDR1 is SGHKS and CDR2 YYEKEE (reference sequence). This CDR3 is CASSLDRGYTGELFF. As DNA, the CDR3 is TGTGCCAGCAGCTTGGACAGGGGATATACCGGGGAGCTGTTTTTT.

The chain recombines TRBV6-2 or TRBV6-3 with TRBJ2-5; D is uncertain. The CDR3 totals 12 residues. Germline V gene sequence: CDR1 MNHEY, CDR2 SVGEGT. The V gene lost 6 bases and the J gene lost 9 bases, with 14 bases spanning the gap. CDR3 loop: CASSRTGTPQYF. The CDR3 bases are TGTGCCAGCAGCCGCACCGGTACGCCCCAGTACTTC.